This T cell receptor beta chain was captured by sequencing in a study of OX40 agonist ivuxolimab in advanced cancers. Regarding the study in general: The costimulatory receptor OX40 (CD134) was targeted by ivuxolimab, a fully human IgG2 agonistic monoclonal antibody. Peripheral TCRbeta sequencing aimed to test whether ivuxolimab altered TCR sequence diversity and caused clonal T-cell expansion. In the dose-escalation cohort, more than 75% of patients were male, and the mean age was approximately 60 years, with a range of about 20 to 90. The paper reports the monotherapy dose-escalation portion (N = 52 patients) of the phase I ivuxolimab trial. Intravenous ivuxolimab was administered to patients every 2 weeks at six dose levels: 0.01, 0.1, 0.3, 1.5, 3 and 10 mg/kg. Patients were allowed to have had prior anti-PD-1, anti-PD-L1 or anti-CTLA-4 therapy, and more than 35% of the dose-escalation patients had been treated with checkpoint inhibitors. Among the roughly 50 dose-escalation patients, 19 had hepatocellular carcinoma, some 15 melanoma, 9 renal cell carcinoma and 9 head and neck cancer. Three dose-escalation patients achieved partial responses, one with hepatocellular carcinoma and two with cutaneous melanoma. What the work shows at the level of the full study, not this receptor alone: After ivuxolimab, more expanded clones were found on average in CD8+ T cells than in CD4+ T cells. In the 0.1-3.0 mg/kg groups, partial responders were among the patients with the lowest normalized peripheral clonal expansion, particularly in CD8+ T cells. At doses from 0.1 to 3.0 mg/kg, clonal expansion was seen in both CD4+ and CD8+ blood T cells between baseline and week 6. The antigen specificity of the clonally expanded peripheral T cells was not determined. Low levels of normalized T-cell clonal expansion were also seen in some nonresponding patients.

The trial excluded patients who had a history of autoimmune disease or who were on systemic immunosuppression. In every dose cohort, peripheral blood was drawn for TCR sequencing at baseline, cycle 4 day 1, and cycle 7 day 1. Samples were obtained from an open-label, multicenter, first-in-human phase I dose-escalation trial of ivuxolimab. Adults with locally advanced or metastatic melanoma, renal cell carcinoma, hepatocellular carcinoma or head and neck squamous cell carcinoma were enrolled in the trial. Before TCR sequencing, CD4+ T cells and CD8+ T cells were sorted from peripheral blood as separate populations. Spanning cysteine to phenylalanine, the CDR3 consists of 14 amino acids. The DNA shown is the 42-base CDR3, in frame from base 1. Germline trimming amounts to 5 bases on V and 14 bases on J, with 11 as the count of junction bases outside the gene matches. Looking up the germline V gene yields CDR1 MDHEN and CDR2 SYDVKM.

As concerns this clone: This clone's antigen is unknown. Base qualities are not provided; no much larger clone lies one nucleotide away.

Genomic DNA was isolated from the sorted cells so that the TCRbeta CDR3 region could be sequenced. The immunoSEQ Assay was used to sequence the TCRbeta CDR3 regions. This immuneACCESS table, as held by TCRdb, lists in-frame sequences with V and J called but not all clones. Of the missing ones, under half trace to an unresolved V gene in checked studies; the others have no known cause. The sample table contains 100,000 to 130,000 clones; only one count was recorded for around 93% of them. Of the sample, about 1.2% is held by the ten largest clones. The sample consisted of CD4+ or CD8+ T cells sorted from blood, taken in a trial of the OX40 agonist ivuxolimab. This sequence was found in an adult with an advanced solid tumor such as melanoma, head and neck, liver or kidney cancer. The chain joins TRBV28 to TRBJ2-3; a stretch of 12 junction bases matches TRBD2. The CDR3 has the sequence CASSPFGLAGSPYF. At the DNA level, the sequence is TGTGCCAGCAGTCCCTTCGGACTAGCGGGAAGCCCGTATTTT.